A selection of T cell receptor beta chains follows, all from one sample in a study of shared T cell receptors in the human thymus. Generated by immunoSEQ multiplex PCR, the TCRdb table keeps only in-frame clones and is missing some. Seen here are approximately 730,000 clones, approximately 85% observed once, and the top ten hold about 0.011%. These records were also assigned to another study, of human thymus T cells.

Sequencing input: thymocytes. The receptors were sampled from a girl under three years old with a congenital heart defect. Each CDR3 is given with its conserved first and last residue. The D gene is left open where the match is weak. Clone size is not always given. Where it is, it says once, few, many or a class for expanded clones.

size	D	V	J	CDR3	DNA
few	NA	TRBV2	TRBJ2-7	CASGFPGYNLYEQYF	TGTGCCAGCGGTTTCCCGGGATATAACCTCTACGAGCAGTACTTC
NA	NA	TRBV6-1	TRBJ1-1	CASSKTGNTEAFF	TGTGCCAGCAGTAAAACAGGGAACACTGAAGCTTTCTTT
NA	NA	TRBV15	TRBJ1-5	CATSRDASLNQPQHF	TGTGCCACCAGCAGAGATGCGTCACTCAATCAGCCCCAGCATTTT
NA	TRBD2	TRBV6-6	TRBJ2-2	CASKHGRGGGTGELFF	TGTGCCAGCAAACACGGGCGGGGGGGAGGGACCGGGGAGCTGTTTTTT
NA	TRBD1	TRBV7-9	TRBJ1-2	CASSCEGQGDASKNYGYTF	TGTGCCAGCAGCTGTGAGGGACAGGGGGACGCTAGTAAAAACTATGGCTACACCTTC
NA	NA	TRBV4-1	TRBJ2-2	CASSQRATGELFF	TGCGCCAGCAGCCAACGAGCCACCGGGGAGCTGTTTTTT
NA	TRBD1	TRBV25-1	TRBJ1-2	CASSPGQYGYTF	TGTGCCAGCAGCCCGGGACAGTATGGCTACACCTTC
NA	NA	TRBV1	TRBJ2-3	CTSSQDSNRGDTQYF	TGCACCAGCAGCCAAGATTCTAATCGGGGAGATACGCAGTATTTT
NA	NA	TRBV10-3	TRBJ2-7	CAISESRAEILPGEQYF	TGTGCCATCAGTGAGTCGAGGGCTGAGATACTCCCGGGGGAGCAGTACTTC
NA	NA	TRBV6-1	TRBJ1-5	CASSEDPPPDSFGNQPQHF	TGTGCCAGCAGTGAAGACCCCCCCCCAGACTCCTTCGGCAATCAGCCCCAGCATTTT
NA	TRBD1	TRBV5-1	TRBJ1-2	CATGQGGLYGYTF	TGCGCCACCGGACAGGGCGGCCTCTATGGCTACACCTTC
NA	TRBD1	TRBV14	TRBJ2-6	CASSQGRGPGANVLTF	TGTGCCAGCAGCCAAGGCAGGGGGCCTGGGGCCAACGTCCTGACTTTC
NA	NA	TRBV5-8	TRBJ1-6	CASGVWGVRDSPLHF	TGTGCCAGCGGGGTGTGGGGAGTAAGAGATTCACCCCTCCACTTT
NA	NA	TRBV4-3	TRBJ2-5	CASSQDVRGQETQYF	TGCGCCAGCAGCCAAGATGTACGGGGACAAGAGACCCAGTACTTC
NA	NA	TRBV28	TRBJ1-6	CASSMGEDSPLHF	TGTGCCAGCAGCATGGGGGAGGATTCACCCCTCCACTTT
NA	TRBD1	TRBV7-6	TRBJ1-6	CASSPRDRVYPIISPLHF	TGTGCCAGCAGCCCCCGGGACAGGGTGTATCCTATCATTTCCCCCCTCCACTTT
NA	TRBD1	TRBV9	TRBJ1-1	CASSKSRDRAIMNTEAFF	TGTGCCAGCAGCAAATCCCGGGACAGAGCGATAATGAACACTGAAGCTTTCTTT